The clone carrying this T cell receptor beta chain showed up many times. With V trimmed by 9 bases and J by 4 bases, 18 bases remained unmatched. The CDR3 consists of 20 residues. Germline loops: CDR1 MNHEY, CDR2 SMNVEV (reference sequence). The record originates from a study of T cells in Graves' hyperthyroidism and ophthalmopathy. RNA transcripts were the template for amplifying TCR beta CDR3 regions. The primer set for the first-round RT-PCR of the TCR CDR3 was HTBI. TCRdb re-called the multiplex PCR reads through MiXCR, storing one row per CDR3 protein. The sample carries approximately 370,000 distinct CDR3 sequences, 15% recorded once.

The V call is TRBV27, the J call TRBJ2-2; TRBD2 agrees at 15 bases. This receptor was identified in a woman younger than 45 with Graves' hyperthyroidism. Material for sequencing was blood. CDR3 protein: CASKLIYGTSGRSGTGELFF. The CDR3 DNA reads TGTGCCAGTAAACTTATCTACGGGACTAGCGGGAGGTCTGGCACCGGGGAGCTGTTTTTT.